The entry below describes one T cell receptor (beta chain). CDR1 and CDR2 (germline): MNHEY, SMNVEV (reference sequence). The CDR3 extends over 12 amino acids. V was trimmed by 10 bases and J by 7 bases, leaving 16 bases between them. The sample is drawn from a study of blood T cell repertoires in COVID-19. How the authors handled the data: Amplified reference gene primers provided the basis for estimating nucleated cell counts. Sequencing used immunoSEQ multiplex PCR; TCRdb keeps in-frame clones, though not all of them. The V and J calls and clone size were taken over from that table, and D and trimming were inferred from the DNA. The table lists fewer than 85,000 clones, around nine tenths of them singletons, with around 9% in the top ten.

This rearrangement joins TRBV27 to TRBJ1-2; the D gene is possibly TRBD1 (6 bases). The material sequenced was peripheral blood. The sequence was obtained from a human donor in a cohort sampled during active COVID-19. DNA of the CDR3: TGTGCCACCAGGACAGTGAAGGGTGGCTACACCTTC. Protein sequence: CATRTVKGGYTF.